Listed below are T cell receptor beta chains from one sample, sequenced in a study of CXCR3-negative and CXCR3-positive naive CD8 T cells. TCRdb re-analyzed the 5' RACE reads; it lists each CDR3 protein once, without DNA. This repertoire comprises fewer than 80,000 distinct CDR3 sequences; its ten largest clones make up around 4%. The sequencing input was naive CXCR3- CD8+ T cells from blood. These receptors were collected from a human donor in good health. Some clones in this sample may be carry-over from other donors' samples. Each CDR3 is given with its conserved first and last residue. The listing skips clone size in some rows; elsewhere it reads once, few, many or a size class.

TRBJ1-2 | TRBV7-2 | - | CASSFFTEDYGYTF
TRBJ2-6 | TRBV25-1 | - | CASSELGGLDSGANVLTF
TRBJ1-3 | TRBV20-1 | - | CSARDPTWGNTIYF
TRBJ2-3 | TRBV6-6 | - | CASTSSVGGSTDTQYF
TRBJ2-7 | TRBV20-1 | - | CSAEGGESSYEQYF
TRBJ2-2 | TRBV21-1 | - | CASSNHRDTGELFF
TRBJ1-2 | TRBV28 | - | CASSSPGDRAPYGYTF
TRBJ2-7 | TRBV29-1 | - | CSVEGPGKTYEQYF
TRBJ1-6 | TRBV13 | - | CASSLGSGRSSPLHF
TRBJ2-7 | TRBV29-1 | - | CSAGWGQGYEQYF
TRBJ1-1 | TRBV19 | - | CASSEGQTNTEAFF
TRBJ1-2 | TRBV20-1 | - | CRGGGEFSSGYTF
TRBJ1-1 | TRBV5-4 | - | CASSLDLALGAFF
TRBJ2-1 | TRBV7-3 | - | CASSLYPSGAYNEQFF
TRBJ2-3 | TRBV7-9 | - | CASSSLAGGLTDTQYF
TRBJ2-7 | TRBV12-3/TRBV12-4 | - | CASSLETGRPDEQYF
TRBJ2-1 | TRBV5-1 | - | CASSLRQGTTDEQFF
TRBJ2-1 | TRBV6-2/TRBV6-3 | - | CASSYARGYEQFF
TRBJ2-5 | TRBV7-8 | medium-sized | CASSPRTSGVDQETQYF
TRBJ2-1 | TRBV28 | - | CASGESYNEQFF
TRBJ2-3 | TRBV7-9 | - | CASSFSITDTQYF